The 13 T cell receptor beta chains given below trace back to one sample, sequenced in a study of T cell changes during pregnancy in multiple sclerosis. The method was immunoSEQ multiplex PCR; TCRdb's version includes in-frame clones alone and lacks a portion of them. The sample carries more than 55,000 clones, approximately 91% recorded once. The sample in question was peripheral blood, obtained in the second trimester of pregnancy. The source is a female donor with multiple sclerosis, enrolled in a pregnancy study.

The chain has TRBV4-3 and TRBJ1-4, with D perhaps matching TRBD1 (5 bases). The germline V gene encodes CDR1 LGHNA and CDR2 YSLEER. V was clipped by 0 bases and J by 7 bases, with 18 bases between them. CDR3 length equals 17 residues. The CDR3 DNA is TGCGCCAGCAGCCAAGATTGGGGTCGGGACTGGGGTGAAAAACTGTTTTTT. This sequence encodes CASSQDWGRDWGEKLFF.

This rearrangement joins TRBV28 to TRBJ1-1, with D uncertain. This CDR3 comprises 13 residues. V lost 8 bases and J 1 base, leaving 11 bases between the germline ends. From germline, CDR1 is MDHEN and CDR2 SYDVKM. The CDR3 loop is CASQNPGNTEAFF. DNA for the CDR3: TGTGCCAGCCAGAACCCAGGGAACACTGAAGCTTTCTTT.

The CDR3 sequence is CASRSPTGGGQGTQYF. As DNA, the CDR3 is TGTGCCAGCAGGTCTCCCACAGGGGGCGGTCAAGGTACGCAGTATTTT. The chain combines TRBV6-6 with TRBJ2-3; TRBD1 agrees at 9 bases. CDR1 is MNHNY and CDR2 is SVGAGI in the germline V gene (reference sequence). The trim removed 6 bases at V and 8 bases at J, leaving 15 bases unmatched. CDR3 size: 16 residues.

The J gene is TRBJ1-4, the V gene TRBV7-8, with D hard to call. The CDR3 covers 16 residues. Per germline, CDR1 SGHVS and CDR2 FQNEAQ. Trimming left V 4 bases short and J 1 base short, with 13 bases between. The CDR3 here is CASSSRRAETNEKLFF. The CDR3, as DNA: TGTGCCAGCAGCTCCCGGAGGGCGGAAACTAATGAAAAACTGTTTTTT.

The chain uses TRBV6-1 and TRBJ2-7; TRBD1 matches 10 bases. Losses at the gene ends were 7 bases for V and 6 bases for J; bases not matched to a gene: 9. CDR3 length equals 14 residues. Germline V gene sequence: CDR1 MNHNS, CDR2 SASEGT. The CDR3 region is CASTRDRGVGEQYF. The CDR3 DNA follows: TGTGCCAGCACGAGGGACAGGGGAGTCGGCGAGCAGTACTTC.

This clone was recorded only once. This chain connects TRBV5-1 to TRBJ2-4; 8 bases are shared with TRBD1. Per germline, CDR1 SGHRS and CDR2 YFSETQ. CDR3 size: 15 residues. With V trimmed by 6 bases and J by 4 bases, 9 bases remained unmatched. In DNA form, the CDR3 reads TGCGCCAGCATGGCCTTAGGACAGGGAAAAAACATTCAGTACTTC. Its translation: CASMALGQGKNIQYF.

CDR3 DNA sequence: TGTGCCAGCAGTTCCGTCGGGGGACCAACATATGAAGCTTTCTTT. Its protein is CASSSVGGPTYEAFF. This chain links TRBV7-3 with TRBJ1-1; D is perhaps TRBD1 (5 bases). Trimming removed 6 bases from V and 7 bases from J, with 21 bases in between. Per the germline V gene, CDR1 is SGHTA and CDR2 is FQGTGA. The CDR3 runs to 15 residues.

This rearrangement joins TRBV7-9 to TRBJ2-5; 9 bases line up with TRBD1. CDR3 length: 15 amino acids. Germline trimming cut 4 bases from V and 2 bases from J; bases unmatched to any gene: 5. In germline, CDR1 is SEHNR, CDR2 FQNEAQ (reference sequence). The CDR3 region is CASSSGQGQQETQYF. The CDR3, as DNA: TGTGCCAGCAGCTCGGGACAGGGACAACAAGAGACCCAGTACTTC. Together with reference TRBV7-9 and TRBJ2-5, the CDR3 gives the full variable domain: DTGVSQNPRHKITKRGQNVTFRCDPISEHNRLYWYRQTLGQGPEFLTYFQNEAQLEKSRLLSDRFSAERPKGSFSTLEIQRTEQGDSAMYLCASSSGQGQQETQYFGPGTRLLVL.

The V gene is TRBV18, the J gene TRBJ1-2, with TRBD1 identical over 9 bases. J gave up 3 bases and V 6 bases, and 5 bases lay outside the gene matches. CDR3 length equals 14 residues. CDR1 is KGHSH, CDR2 LQKENI, per germline. In DNA form, the CDR3 reads TGTGCCAGCTCTCCGGACAGGGGCGACTATGGCTACACCTTC. Translation gives CASSPDRGDYGYTF. Full variable domain (remainder filled in from reference TRBV18 and TRBJ1-2): NAGVMQNPRHLVRRRGQEARLRCSPMKGHSHVYWYRQLPEEGLKFMVYLQKENIIDESGMPKERFSAEFPKEGPSILRIQQVVRGDSAAYFCASSPDRGDYGYTFGSGTRLTVV.

Here the CDR3 DNA reads TGTGCCAGCAGCCGTCAGGGGGACACTGAAGCTTTCTTT. It translates to CASSRQGDTEAFF. V is TRBV5-8 and J is TRBJ1-1; 7 bases align to TRBD1. J was trimmed by 3 bases and V by 4 bases; bases with no gene match: 3. This CDR3 contains 13 residues. Germline V gene data show CDR1 as SGHTS and CDR2 as YDEGEE.

The gene calls are TRBV5-4 and TRBJ1-1; D possibly corresponds to TRBD1 (6 bases). CDR1 is SGHNT, CDR2 YYREEE, per germline (reference sequence). The CDR3 runs 14 residues. Trimming removed 4 bases from V and 4 bases from J, with 14 bases in between. CDR3 loop: CASSITGRVTEAFF. The DNA for the CDR3 is TGTGCCAGCAGCATCACAGGGAGGGTCACTGAAGCTTTCTTT.

This clone was seen a single time. This chain links TRBV5-6 with TRBJ2-3, with D possibly TRBD2 on 6 matching bases. Germline CDR1 is SGHDT and CDR2 is YYEEEE. The V end was cut by 4 bases, the J end by 2 bases, with 8 bases between. This CDR3 contains 13 residues. The CDR3 DNA reads as TGTGCCAGCAGCGGAGGGCCCACAGATACGCAGTATTTT. This encodes CASSGGPTDTQYF.

The gene calls are TRBV28 and TRBJ1-2; the D is unclear. Trimming cost V 5 bases and J 6 bases, with 13 bases left between them. Germline V gene sequence: CDR1 MDHEN, CDR2 SYDVKM. The CDR3 has 13 residues. The CDR3 reads CASSTPGSDGYTF. Here the CDR3 DNA reads TGTGCCAGCAGTACCCCGGGGAGCGATGGCTACACCTTC.